The rows below give T cell receptor beta chains drawn from one sample of a study of cytomegalovirus exposure and HLA in healthy donors. Sequencing used immunoSEQ multiplex PCR; TCRdb keeps in-frame clones, though not all of them. The table records about 59,000 clones, roughly 77% of them present only once. The specimen was PBMCs. The receptor source for this set is a man aged 30 to 45 in good health and CMV-seropositive. The CDR3 runs from the conserved cysteine through the conserved F or W. D genes are given only for firm matches. The size field is filled for only some rows; it gives once, few, many or a size class.

v_gene,abundance,j_gene,d_gene,CDR3aa,CDR3nt
TRBV6-1,NA,TRBJ2-5,TRBD2,CASSGGGLAGSETQYF,TGTGCCAGCAGTGGAGGGGGTCTAGCGGGGTCAGAGACCCAGTACTTC
TRBV19,NA,TRBJ2-7,TRBD1,CASSITPGTGNYEQYF,TGTGCCAGTAGTATAACACCCGGGACAGGGAACTACGAGCAGTACTTC
TRBV7-2,NA,TRBJ1-6,NA,CASSLGVRSASPLHF,TGTGCCAGCAGCTTAGGAGTCAGGTCAGCTTCACCCCTCCACTTT
TRBV19,NA,TRBJ2-1,TRBD1,CASSATGVGEQFF,TGTGCCAGTAGTGCGACAGGGGTAGGTGAGCAGTTCTTC
TRBV10-3,NA,TRBJ2-3,TRBD2,CAIALSGGAADTQYF,TGTGCCATCGCTCTTAGCGGGGGGGCCGCAGATACGCAGTATTTT
TRBV9,NA,TRBJ1-5,TRBD1,CASSVGDRGQPQHF,TGTGCCAGCAGCGTAGGGGACAGAGGACAGCCCCAGCATTTT
TRBV7-3,NA,TRBJ1-6,NA,CASSQARANSPLHF,TGTGCCAGCAGCCAGGCCAGGGCGAATTCACCCCTCCACTTT
TRBV4-3,NA,TRBJ1-1,NA,CASSQDMQGLWAEAFF,TGCGCCAGCAGCCAAGATATGCAGGGGTTATGGGCTGAAGCTTTCTTT
TRBV6-5,NA,TRBJ1-1,NA,CASSYAGRVVVTEAFF,TGTGCCAGCAGTTACGCCGGGAGGGTGGTGGTCACTGAAGCTTTCTTT
TRBV30,NA,TRBJ2-1,TRBD1,CAWGIGQGISGEQFF,TGTGCCTGGGGGATAGGACAGGGGATCTCCGGTGAGCAGTTCTTC
TRBV6-5,NA,TRBJ2-5,NA,CASRKGGETQYF,TGTGCCAGCAGGAAGGGGGGGGAGACCCAGTACTTC
TRBV14,once,TRBJ2-1,NA,CASSQEYRRNEQFF,TGTGCCAGCAGCCAAGAATATAGGAGGAATGAGCAGTTCTTC
TRBV5-4,NA,TRBJ1-6,NA,CASSGTPNSPLHF,TGTGCCAGCAGCGGGACACCTAATTCACCCCTCCACTTT
TRBV4-2,NA,TRBJ2-5,NA,CASSQGSRRQETQYF,TGTGCCAGCAGCCAAGGGTCGAGGCGCCAAGAGACCCAGTACTTC
TRBV9,NA,TRBJ1-2,NA,CASSVYPQGNGGYTF,TGTGCCAGCAGCGTTTATCCGCAGGGTAACGGTGGCTACACCTTC
TRBV28,once,TRBJ2-1,TRBD2,CASNFPGTSGGSSYNEQFF,TGTGCCAGCAACTTCCCAGGGACTAGCGGGGGGAGCTCCTACAATGAGCAGTTCTTC
TRBV27,NA,TRBJ1-2,TRBD1,CASGPQGAGGYTF,TGTGCCAGCGGACCTCAGGGGGCGGGTGGCTACACCTTC
TRBV7-9,NA,TRBJ2-7,TRBD2,CASSLGLAGHSSYEQYF,TGTGCCAGCAGCTTGGGACTAGCGGGGCACAGCTCCTACGAGCAGTACTTC
TRBV18,NA,TRBJ2-3,NA,CASSLPRVSTDTQYF,TGTGCCAGCTCACTCCCGAGGGTTAGCACAGATACGCAGTATTTT
TRBV7-2,few,TRBJ1-1,TRBD1,CASSLGQPGDTEAFF,TGTGCCAGCAGCTTGGGACAGCCCGGGGACACTGAAGCTTTCTTT
TRBV18,few,TRBJ2-3,TRBD2,CASSPRRLASTDTQYF,TGTGCCAGCTCACCCCGGAGACTAGCGAGCACAGATACGCAGTATTTT
TRBV5-1,NA,TRBJ2-7,NA,CASSSTGYEQYF,TGCGCCAGCAGCTCGACTGGTTACGAGCAGTACTTC
TRBV6-1,NA,TRBJ2-7,TRBD2,CASGGGAREQYF,TGTGCCAGCGGCGGGGGGGCCCGCGAGCAGTACTTC
TRBV19,once,TRBJ1-2,NA,CASAKPAGASGYTF,TGTGCCAGCGCAAAGCCGGCAGGGGCGTCTGGCTACACCTTC
TRBV11-2,NA,TRBJ2-1,NA,CASSTAGIYNEQFF,TGTGCCAGCAGCACCGCAGGAATCTACAATGAGCAGTTCTTC
TRBV5-4,NA,TRBJ2-7,NA,CASSSMDRSSYEQYF,TGTGCCAGCAGCTCGATGGACAGAAGCTCCTACGAGCAGTACTTC
TRBV14,NA,TRBJ2-7,NA,CASRGSAYEQYF,TGTGCCAGCCGGGGATCAGCCTACGAGCAGTACTTC
TRBV5-4,few,TRBJ1-1,NA,CASSPSTGYMNTEAFF,TGTGCCAGCAGCCCCTCGACAGGTTACATGAACACTGAAGCTTTCTTT
TRBV5-4,NA,TRBJ1-3,NA,CASSYRGGTGNTIYF,TGTGCCAGCAGCTACCGGGGGGGCACAGGAAACACCATATATTTT
TRBV19,NA,TRBJ2-7,NA,CASSSMGGGSYEQYF,TGTGCCAGTAGTAGTATGGGCGGAGGCTCCTACGAGCAGTACTTC
TRBV6-4,NA,TRBJ2-2,TRBD1,CASSEGQGGGGPGELFF,TGTGCCAGCAGTGAGGGACAGGGGGGAGGGGGTCCCGGGGAGCTGTTTTTT
TRBV21-1,NA,TRBJ2-6,NA,CASSPATYSGANVLTF,TGTGCCAGCAGCCCCGCCACATACTCTGGGGCCAACGTCCTGACTTTC
TRBV5-4,NA,TRBJ2-7,NA,CASSRPGRIGEQYF,TGTGCCAGCAGCCGCCCAGGGCGAATCGGCGAGCAGTACTTC
TRBV6-5,NA,TRBJ2-7,NA,CASSSTFRQPEQYF,TGTGCCAGCAGCTCAACCTTTCGACAGCCTGAGCAGTACTTC
TRBV6-1,NA,TRBJ2-3,NA,CASSEDTYRSTDTQYF,TGTGCCAGCAGTGAAGATACTTACAGAAGCACAGATACGCAGTATTTT
TRBV4-1,NA,TRBJ2-5,NA,CASSPLASSQETQYF,TGCGCCAGCAGCCCCCTAGCGAGCTCTCAAGAGACCCAGTACTTC
TRBV19,once,TRBJ1-4,NA,CASSPGGTNEKLFF,TGTGCCAGTAGCCCGGGGGGAACTAATGAAAAACTGTTTTTT
TRBV28,NA,TRBJ2-3,NA,CASSFPVVKRLEEDTQYF,TGTGCCAGCAGTTTCCCTGTCGTCAAGAGACTAGAGGAAGATACGCAGTATTTT
TRBV7-2,NA,TRBJ2-4,NA,CASSHAPGKNIQYF,TGTGCCAGCAGCCATGCTCCGGGAAAAAACATTCAGTACTTC
TRBV6-5,NA,TRBJ2-3,NA,CASSPTGPRTDTQYF,TGTGCCAGCAGTCCAACAGGGCCCCGCACAGATACGCAGTATTTT
TRBV7-9,NA,TRBJ1-2,TRBD1,CASSLVWDSNYGYTF,TGTGCCAGCAGCTTAGTTTGGGACAGCAACTATGGCTACACCTTC
TRBV5-1,NA,TRBJ2-7,NA,CASSSGWGHNPEQYF,TGCGCCAGCAGCTCGGGGTGGGGACATAACCCCGAGCAGTACTTC
TRBV11-2,once,TRBJ1-1,TRBD1,CASSLQGDPTEAFF,TGTGCCAGCAGCTTACAGGGGGACCCCACTGAAGCTTTCTTT
TRBV5-1,NA,TRBJ2-7,NA,CASRVDGSFYEQYF,TGCGCCAGCAGGGTCGACGGGAGTTTCTACGAGCAGTACTTC
TRBV10-3,NA,TRBJ2-3,NA,CAIQKVAVGTDTQYF,TGTGCCATCCAGAAGGTAGCGGTCGGAACAGATACGCAGTATTTT
TRBV28,NA,TRBJ2-7,TRBD1,CASRQGSYEQYF,TGTGCCAGCCGACAGGGTTCCTACGAGCAGTACTTC